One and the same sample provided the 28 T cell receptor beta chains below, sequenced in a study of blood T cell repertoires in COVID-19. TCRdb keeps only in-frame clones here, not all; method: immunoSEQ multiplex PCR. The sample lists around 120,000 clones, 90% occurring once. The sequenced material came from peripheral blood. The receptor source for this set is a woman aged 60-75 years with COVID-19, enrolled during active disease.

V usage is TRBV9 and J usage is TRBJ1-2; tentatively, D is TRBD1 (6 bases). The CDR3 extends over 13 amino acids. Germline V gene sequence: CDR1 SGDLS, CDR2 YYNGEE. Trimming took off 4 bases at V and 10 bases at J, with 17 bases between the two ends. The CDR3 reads CASSHRGGADYTF. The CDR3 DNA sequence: TGTGCCAGCAGCCACCGGGGGGGGGCGGACTACACCTTC.

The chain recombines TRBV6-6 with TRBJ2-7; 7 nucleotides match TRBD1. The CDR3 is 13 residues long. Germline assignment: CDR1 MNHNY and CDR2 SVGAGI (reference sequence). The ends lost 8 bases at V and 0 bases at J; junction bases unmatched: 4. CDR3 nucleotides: TGTGCCAGCTCGGGGACAGCCTCCTACGAGCAGTACTTC. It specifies CASSGTASYEQYF.

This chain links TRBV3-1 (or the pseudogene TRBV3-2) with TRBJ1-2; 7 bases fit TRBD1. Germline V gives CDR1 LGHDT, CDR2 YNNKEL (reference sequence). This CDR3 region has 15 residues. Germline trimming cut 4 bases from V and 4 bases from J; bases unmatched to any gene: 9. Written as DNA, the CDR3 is TGTGCCAGCAGCCCCCATCCGCAGGGGGTCTATGGCTACACCTTC. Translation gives CASSPHPQGVYGYTF.

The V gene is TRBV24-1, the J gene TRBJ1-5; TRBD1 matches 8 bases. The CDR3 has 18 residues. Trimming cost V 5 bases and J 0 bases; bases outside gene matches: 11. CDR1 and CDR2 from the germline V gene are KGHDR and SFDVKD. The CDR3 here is CATSGWTGTFSSNQPQHF. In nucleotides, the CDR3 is TGTGCCACCAGTGGATGGACAGGGACTTTTAGTAGCAATCAGCCCCAGCATTTT.

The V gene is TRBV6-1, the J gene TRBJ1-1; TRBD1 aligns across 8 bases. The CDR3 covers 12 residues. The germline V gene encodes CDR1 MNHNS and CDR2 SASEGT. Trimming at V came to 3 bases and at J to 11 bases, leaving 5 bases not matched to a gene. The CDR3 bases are TGTGCCAGCAGTGATCAGGGGGCGCGTGCTTTCTTT. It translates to CASSDQGARAFF.

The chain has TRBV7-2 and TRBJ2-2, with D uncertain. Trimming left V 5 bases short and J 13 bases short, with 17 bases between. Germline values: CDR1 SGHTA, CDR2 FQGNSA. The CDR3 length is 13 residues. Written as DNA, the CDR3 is TGTGCCAGCAGCCCTGGGCCTCCCTCGCGGCTGTTTTTT. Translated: CASSPGPPSRLFF.

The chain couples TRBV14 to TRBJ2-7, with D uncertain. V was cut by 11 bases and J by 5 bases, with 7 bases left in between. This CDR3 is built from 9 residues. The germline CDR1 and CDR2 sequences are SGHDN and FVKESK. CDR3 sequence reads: CAFVHEQYF. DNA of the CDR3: TGTGCCTTCGTCCACGAGCAGTACTTC.

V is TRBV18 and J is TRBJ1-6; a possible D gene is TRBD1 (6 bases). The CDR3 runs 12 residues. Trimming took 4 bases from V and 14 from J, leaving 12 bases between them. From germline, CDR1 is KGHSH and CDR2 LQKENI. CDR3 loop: CASSQDSLSLHF. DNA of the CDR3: TGTGCCAGCTCACAGGACAGCCTATCCCTCCACTTT.

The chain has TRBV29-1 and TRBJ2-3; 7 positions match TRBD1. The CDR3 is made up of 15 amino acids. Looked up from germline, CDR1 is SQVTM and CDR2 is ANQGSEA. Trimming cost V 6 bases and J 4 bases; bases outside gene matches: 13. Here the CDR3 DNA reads TGCAGCGTATACGACAGGGCCCGCTGGCCAGATACGCAGTATTTT. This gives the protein CSVYDRARWPDTQYF.

The CDR3 loop is CASSHNPGTSADYEQYF. In DNA form, the CDR3 reads TGTGCCAGCAGCCATAACCCAGGGACTAGCGCCGACTACGAGCAGTACTTC. This rearrangement joins TRBV3-1 (or the pseudogene TRBV3-2) to TRBJ2-7, with 10 bases fitting TRBD2. Trimming took 3 bases from V and 3 from J; bases not matched to a gene: 11. The CDR3 consists of 17 residues. Germline lookup yields CDR1 LGHDT and CDR2 YNNKEL (reference sequence).

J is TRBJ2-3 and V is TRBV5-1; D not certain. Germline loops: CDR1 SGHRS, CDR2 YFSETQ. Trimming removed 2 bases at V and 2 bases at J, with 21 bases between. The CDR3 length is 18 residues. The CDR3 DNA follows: TGCGCCAGCAGCTTAAGCATAGGCGGATCCCAGAACACAGATACGCAGTATTTT. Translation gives CASSLSIGGSQNTDTQYF.

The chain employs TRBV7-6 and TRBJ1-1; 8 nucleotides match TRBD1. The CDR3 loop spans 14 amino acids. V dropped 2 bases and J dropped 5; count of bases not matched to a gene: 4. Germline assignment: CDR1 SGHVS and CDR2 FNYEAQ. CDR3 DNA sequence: TGTGCCAGCAGCTTAAGGACAGGGTTGACTGAAGCTTTCTTT. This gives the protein CASSLRTGLTEAFF.

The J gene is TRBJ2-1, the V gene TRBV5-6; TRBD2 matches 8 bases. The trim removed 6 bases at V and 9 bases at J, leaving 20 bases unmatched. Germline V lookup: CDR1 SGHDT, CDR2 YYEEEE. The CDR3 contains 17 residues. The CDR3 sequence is CASTDEVGTRIGSEQFF. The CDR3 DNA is TGTGCCAGCACCGACGAGGTAGGGACTAGGATAGGAAGTGAGCAGTTCTTC.

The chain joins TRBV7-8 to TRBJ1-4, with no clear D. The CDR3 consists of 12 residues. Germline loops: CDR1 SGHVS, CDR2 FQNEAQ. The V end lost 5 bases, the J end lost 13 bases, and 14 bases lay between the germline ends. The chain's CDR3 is CASSRDRLGLFF. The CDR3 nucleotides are TGTGCCAGCAGCCGCGATCGACTCGGACTGTTTTTT.

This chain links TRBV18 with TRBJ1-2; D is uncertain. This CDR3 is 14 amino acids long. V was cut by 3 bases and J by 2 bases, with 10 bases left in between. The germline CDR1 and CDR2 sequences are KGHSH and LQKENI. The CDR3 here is CASSPQQENYGYTF. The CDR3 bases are TGTGCCAGCTCACCTCAACAAGAAAACTATGGCTACACCTTC.

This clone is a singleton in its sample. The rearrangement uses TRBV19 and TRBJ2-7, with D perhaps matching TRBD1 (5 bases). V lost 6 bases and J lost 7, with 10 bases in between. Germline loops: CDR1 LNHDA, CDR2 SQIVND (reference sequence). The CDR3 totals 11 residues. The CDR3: CASSGRGEQYF. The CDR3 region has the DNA TGTGCCAGTAGCGGAAGGGGAGAGCAGTACTTC. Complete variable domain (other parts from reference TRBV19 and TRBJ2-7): DGGITQSPKYLFRKEGQNVTLSCEQNLNHDAMYWYRQDPGQGLRLIYYSQIVNDFQKGDIAEGYSVSREKKESFPLTVTSAQKNPTAFYLCASSGRGEQYFGPGTRLTVT.

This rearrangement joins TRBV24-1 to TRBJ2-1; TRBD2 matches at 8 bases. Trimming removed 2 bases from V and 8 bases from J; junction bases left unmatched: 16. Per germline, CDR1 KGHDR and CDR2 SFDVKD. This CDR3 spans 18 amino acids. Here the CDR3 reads CATSDSKVVAGRGDEQFF. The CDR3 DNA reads TGTGCCACCAGTGATTCGAAAGTTGTAGCGGGGCGGGGGGATGAGCAGTTCTTC.

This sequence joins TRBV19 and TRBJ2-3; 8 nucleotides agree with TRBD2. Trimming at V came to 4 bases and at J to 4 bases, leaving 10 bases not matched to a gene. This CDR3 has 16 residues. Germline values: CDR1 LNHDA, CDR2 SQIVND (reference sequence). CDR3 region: CASSRDLRGGPDTQYF. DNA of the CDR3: TGTGCCAGTAGTAGGGACCTACGGGGGGGCCCAGATACGCAGTATTTT.

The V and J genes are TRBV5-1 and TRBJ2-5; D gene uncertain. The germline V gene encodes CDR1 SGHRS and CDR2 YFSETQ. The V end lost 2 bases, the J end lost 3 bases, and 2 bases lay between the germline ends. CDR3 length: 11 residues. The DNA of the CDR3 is TGCGCCAGCAGCTTCGAAGAGACCCAGTACTTC. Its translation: CASSFEETQYF.

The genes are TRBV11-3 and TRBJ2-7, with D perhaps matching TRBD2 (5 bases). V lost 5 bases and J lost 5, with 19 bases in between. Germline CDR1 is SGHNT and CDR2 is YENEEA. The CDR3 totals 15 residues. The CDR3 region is CASSPLGLVGDEQYF. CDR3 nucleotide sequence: TGTGCCAGCAGCCCACTAGGGCTCGTGGGCGACGAGCAGTACTTC.

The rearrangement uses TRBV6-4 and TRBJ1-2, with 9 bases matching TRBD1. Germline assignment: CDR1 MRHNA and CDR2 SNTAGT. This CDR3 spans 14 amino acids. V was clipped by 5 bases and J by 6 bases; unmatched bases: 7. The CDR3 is CASSLSGTGNGYTF. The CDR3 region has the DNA TGTGCCAGCAGTCTCTCCGGGACAGGGAATGGCTACACCTTC.

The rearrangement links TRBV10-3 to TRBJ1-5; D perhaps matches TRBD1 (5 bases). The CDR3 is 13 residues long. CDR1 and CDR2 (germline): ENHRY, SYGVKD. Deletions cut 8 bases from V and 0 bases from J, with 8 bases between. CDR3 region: CAIATDSNQPQHF. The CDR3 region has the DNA TGTGCCATCGCGACAGATAGCAATCAGCCCCAGCATTTT.

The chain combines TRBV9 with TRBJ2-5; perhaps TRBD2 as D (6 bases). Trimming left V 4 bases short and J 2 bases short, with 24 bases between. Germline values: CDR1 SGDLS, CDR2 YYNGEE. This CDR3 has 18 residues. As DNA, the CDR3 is TGTGCCAGCAGCCCGGAATGGAGGGGCGGAGCTAATCAAGAGACCCAGTACTTC. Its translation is CASSPEWRGGANQETQYF.

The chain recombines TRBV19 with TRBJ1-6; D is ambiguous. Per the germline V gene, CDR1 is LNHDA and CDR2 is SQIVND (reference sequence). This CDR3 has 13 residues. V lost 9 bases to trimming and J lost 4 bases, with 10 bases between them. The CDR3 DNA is TGTGCCAGCTCCACAGAATATAATTCACCCCTCCACTTT. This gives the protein CASSTEYNSPLHF.

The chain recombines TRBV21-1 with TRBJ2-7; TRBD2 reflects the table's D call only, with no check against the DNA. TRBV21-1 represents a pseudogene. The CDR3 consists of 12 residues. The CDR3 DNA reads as TGTGCCAGCAGCTGCGAGTCCTACGAGCAGTACTTC. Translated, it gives CASSCESYEQYF.

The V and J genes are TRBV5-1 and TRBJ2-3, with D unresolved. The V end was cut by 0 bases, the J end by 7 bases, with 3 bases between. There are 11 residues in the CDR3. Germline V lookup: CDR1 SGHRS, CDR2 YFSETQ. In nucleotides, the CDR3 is TGCGCCAGCAGCTTGGACTATACGCAGTATTTT. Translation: CASSLDYTQYF.

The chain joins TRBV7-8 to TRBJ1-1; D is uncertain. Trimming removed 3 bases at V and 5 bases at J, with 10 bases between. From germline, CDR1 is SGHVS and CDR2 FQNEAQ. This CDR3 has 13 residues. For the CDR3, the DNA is TGTGCCAGCAGCTTCTTTTCAGGAACTGAAGCTTTCTTT. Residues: CASSFFSGTEAFF.

The CDR3: CASGLGQTGNTIYF. DNA of the CDR3: TGTGCTAGTGGTTTGGGACAAACTGGAAACACCATATATTTT. The rearrangement joins TRBV12-5 to TRBJ1-3, with D unclear. The V end lost 1 base, the J end lost 2 bases, and 6 bases lay between the germline ends. Germline V gene lookup returns CDR1 LGHNT and CDR2 FRNRAP. CDR3 size: 14 residues. The full variable domain, completed using reference TRBV12-5 and TRBJ1-3, is DARVTQTPRHKVTEMGQEVTMRCQPILGHNTVFWYRQTMMQGLELLAYFRNRAPLDDSGMPKDRFSAEMPDATLATLKIQPSEPRDSAVYFCASGLGQTGNTIYFGEGSWLTVV.